This T cell receptor (beta chain) stems from a study of human T cells and chemical hapten exposure. This clonotype was observed many times. Its antigen is currently unknown. Broader study findings: Expanded TCRs showed more large CDR3 clusters than pre-sensitization or healthy control sets.

Time point given: patch test 3, about 24 weeks after DPC sensitization. Indicated treatment: therapeutic diphenylcyclopropenone sensitization with weekly scalp DPC. Only after blood had been drawn was each patch test applied. Study processing details: Per-sample TCR counts ranged from 23,224 to 690,600, median 95,638. TCRdb analysed the RACE reads with MiXCR anew, one entry per CDR3 protein. It is TCRdb's table, rather than the study itself, that gives the V and J calls and clone size. This repertoire shows tens of thousands of distinct CDR3 sequences, roughly 10% found once; its top ten account for 16%. CDR1 and CDR2 (germline): SGHVS, FNYEAQ. The CDR3 has 18 residues. Trimming removed 0 bases at V and 2 bases at J, with 18 bases between.

The J gene is TRBJ2-3, the V gene TRBV7-6, with a weak D call TRBD2 (7 bases). Sequencing used whole blood, obtained in connection with sensitization to the hapten diphenylcyclopropenone (DPC). This TCR came from a woman between 40 and 55 years old with alopecia areata. Some clones in this sample may be carry-over from other donors' samples. The CDR3 protein is CASSLAGRRGQNTDTQYF. CDR3 nucleotide sequence: TGTGCCAGCAGCTTAGCGGGGCGGCGGGGGCAAAACACAGATACGCAGTATTTT.